The 10 T cell receptor beta chains below were found in one sample sequenced in a study of T cell responses to AZD1222 COVID-19 vaccine. Clones were sequenced by immunoSEQ multiplex PCR, and TCRdb holds only the in-frame ones, with some missing. The sample consists of about 130,000 clones, 92% of them appearing once. The sample was peripheral blood, taken on day 0 of AZD1222 vaccination. Receptor source: an adult in good health.

V is TRBV5-1 and J is TRBJ2-7; weak D call: TRBD1 (6 bases). The V gene's germline CDR1 is SGHRS and CDR2 YFSETQ. V dropped 5 bases and J dropped 7 bases, with 19 bases sitting between them. The CDR3 consists of 14 residues. The CDR3 nucleotides are TGCGCCAGCAGTCTACAGGGTCCCGGGTGGGAGCAGTACTTC. Translating gives CASSLQGPGWEQYF.

The chain recombines TRBV19 with TRBJ1-6; D is unclear. Germline lookup yields CDR1 LNHDA and CDR2 SQIVND (reference sequence). This CDR3 spans 11 amino acids. V lost 5 bases, J lost 9 bases, and 5 bases lay in between. CDR3 amino acids: CASSGSSPLHF. The CDR3 DNA reads TGTGCCAGTAGTGGTTCTTCACCCCTCCACTTT.

The chain joins TRBV5-4 to TRBJ2-7, with D possibly being TRBD1 (6 bases). Germline loops: CDR1 SGHNT, CDR2 YYREEE (reference sequence). This CDR3 spans 14 amino acids. V lost 1 base and J lost 2, with 10 bases in between. The CDR3 region has the DNA TGTGCCAGCAGCTTGAGGACAGAGACCTACGAGCAGTACTTC. Protein: CASSLRTETYEQYF.

This clone appeared a single time. The gene calls are TRBV10-3 and TRBJ2-3, with 9 positions matching TRBD2. The CDR3 sequence is 17 residues long. The germline V gene encodes CDR1 ENHRY and CDR2 SYGVKD. With V trimmed by 0 bases and J by 2 bases, 6 bases remained unmatched. CDR3 protein: CAISESSGLASTDTQYF. The CDR3 DNA follows: TGTGCCATCAGTGAGTCTTCCGGACTAGCGTCCACAGATACGCAGTATTTT.

This rearrangement joins TRBV7-2 to TRBJ1-6, with TRBD1 as a possible D gene (5 bases). From germline, CDR1 is SGHTA and CDR2 FQGNSA. The CDR3 extends over 16 amino acids. V was clipped by 1 base and J by 11 bases, with 18 bases between them. The CDR3 sequence is CASSLDRGQGDPPLHF. The CDR3 DNA reads as TGTGCCAGCAGCTTAGATCGCGGGCAGGGTGATCCACCCCTCCACTTT.

V usage is TRBV28 and J usage is TRBJ2-7; D may match TRBD1 or TRBD2 (5 bases each). Germline V gene sequence: CDR1 MDHEN, CDR2 SYDVKM. The CDR3 spans 13 residues. Trimming took 6 bases from V and 2 from J, leaving 11 bases between them. CDR3 amino acids: CASRGTVTYEQYF. CDR3 bases: TGTGCCAGCAGGGGGACGGTAACCTACGAGCAGTACTTC.

The chain links TRBV4-1 to TRBJ2-2; TRBD2 matches at 9 bases. The CDR3 sequence is 17 residues long. Germline CDR1 reads MGHRA; CDR2 reads YSYEKL. With V trimmed by 2 bases and J by 5 bases, 9 bases remained unmatched. In DNA form, the CDR3 reads TGCGCCAGCAGCCAAAGGGCTAGCGGGGTAGGGACCGGGGAGCTGTTTTTT. Its protein is CASSQRASGVGTGELFF.

This chain connects TRBV11-1 to TRBJ2-7; 8 nucleotides align to TRBD1. The CDR3 spans 15 residues. V lost 4 bases and J lost 3; bases outside the gene matches: 8. In germline, CDR1 is SGHAT, CDR2 FQDESV (reference sequence). For the CDR3, the DNA is TGTGCCAGCAGCTCCCCCGGGACAGGAGACTACGAGCAGTACTTC. Its protein product is CASSSPGTGDYEQYF.

The chain joins TRBV5-4 to TRBJ2-7; TRBD2 is a possible D gene (5 bases). V lost 9 bases to trimming and J lost 2 bases, with 15 bases between them. The CDR3 has 13 amino acids. The germline gives CDR1 SGHNT, CDR2 YYREEE (reference sequence). CDR3 loop: CAILAEETYEQYF. In DNA form, the CDR3 reads TGTGCCATCCTCGCGGAGGAGACCTACGAGCAGTACTTC.

The rearrangement links TRBV9 to TRBJ1-2; a weak D match, TRBD1 (5 bases). With 0 bases removed from V and 8 bases from J, the gap between germline ends came to 14 bases. Germline CDR1 SGDLS, CDR2 YYNGEE. This CDR3 comprises 14 residues. In DNA, the CDR3 is TGTGCCAGCAGCGTAGGGCAGGGCACCCCGGGCTACACCTTC. Amino acids: CASSVGQGTPGYTF.